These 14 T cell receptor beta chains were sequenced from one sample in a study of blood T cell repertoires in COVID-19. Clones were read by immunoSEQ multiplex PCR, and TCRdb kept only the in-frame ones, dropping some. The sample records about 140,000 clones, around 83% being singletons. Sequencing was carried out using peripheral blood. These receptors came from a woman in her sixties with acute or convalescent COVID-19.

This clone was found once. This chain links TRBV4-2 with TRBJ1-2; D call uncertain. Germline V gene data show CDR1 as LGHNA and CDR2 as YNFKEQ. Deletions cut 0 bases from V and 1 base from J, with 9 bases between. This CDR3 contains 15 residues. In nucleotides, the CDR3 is TGTGCCAGCAGCCAAGACGGCGGGCGTAACTATGGCTACACCTTC. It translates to CASSQDGGRNYGYTF.

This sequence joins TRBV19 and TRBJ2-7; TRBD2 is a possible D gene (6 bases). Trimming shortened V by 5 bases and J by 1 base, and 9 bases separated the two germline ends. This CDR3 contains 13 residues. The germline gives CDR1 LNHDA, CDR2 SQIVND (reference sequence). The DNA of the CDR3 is TGTGCCAGTAGTCCCGCGGGATCCTACGAGCAGTACTTC. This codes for CASSPAGSYEQYF.

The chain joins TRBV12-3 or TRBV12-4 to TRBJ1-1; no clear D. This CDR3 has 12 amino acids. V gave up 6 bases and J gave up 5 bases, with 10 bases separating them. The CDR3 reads CASRQRRTEAFF. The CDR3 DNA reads TGTGCCAGCAGACAACGGCGGACTGAAGCTTTCTTT.

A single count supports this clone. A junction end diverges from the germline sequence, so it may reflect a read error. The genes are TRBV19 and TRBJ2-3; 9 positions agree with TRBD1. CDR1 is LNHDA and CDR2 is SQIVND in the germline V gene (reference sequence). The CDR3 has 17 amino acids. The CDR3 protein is CASSIEGQGSAWDTQYF. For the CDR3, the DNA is TGTGCCAGCAGTATAGAGGGACAGGGATCCGCTTGGGATACGCAGTATTTT.

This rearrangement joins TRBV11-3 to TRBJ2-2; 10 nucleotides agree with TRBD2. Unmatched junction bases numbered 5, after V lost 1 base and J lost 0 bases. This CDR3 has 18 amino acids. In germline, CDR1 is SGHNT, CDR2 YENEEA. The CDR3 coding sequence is TGTGCCAGCAGCTTAGTTTTTAGCGGGGGGCCGAACACCGGGGAGCTGTTTTTT. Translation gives CASSLVFSGGPNTGELFF.

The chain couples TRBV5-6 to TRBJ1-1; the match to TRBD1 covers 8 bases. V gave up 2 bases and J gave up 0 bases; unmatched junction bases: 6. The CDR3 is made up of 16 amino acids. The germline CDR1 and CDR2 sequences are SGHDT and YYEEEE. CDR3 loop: CASSFATDRVNTEAFF. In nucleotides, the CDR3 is TGTGCCAGCAGCTTCGCCACGGACAGGGTGAACACTGAAGCTTTCTTT.

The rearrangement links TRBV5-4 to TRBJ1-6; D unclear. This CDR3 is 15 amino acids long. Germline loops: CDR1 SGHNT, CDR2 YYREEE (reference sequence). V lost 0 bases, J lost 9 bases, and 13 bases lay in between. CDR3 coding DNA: TGTGCCAGCAGCTTGGAGGTGACATTAGGTTCACCCCTCCACTTT. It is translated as CASSLEVTLGSPLHF.

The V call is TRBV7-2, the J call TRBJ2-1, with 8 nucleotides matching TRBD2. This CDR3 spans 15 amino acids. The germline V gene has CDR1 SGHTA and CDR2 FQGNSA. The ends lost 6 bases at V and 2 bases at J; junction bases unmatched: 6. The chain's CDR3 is CASRSSGGTYNEQFF. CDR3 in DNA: TGTGCCAGCAGATCGAGCGGGGGCACCTACAATGAGCAGTTCTTC.

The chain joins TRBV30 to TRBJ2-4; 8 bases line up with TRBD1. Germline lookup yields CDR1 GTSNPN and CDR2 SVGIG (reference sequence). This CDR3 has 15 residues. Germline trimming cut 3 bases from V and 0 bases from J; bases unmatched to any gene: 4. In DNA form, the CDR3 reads TGTGCCTGGAGGGGACAGGAGGTAGCCAAAAACATTCAGTACTTC. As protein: CAWRGQEVAKNIQYF.

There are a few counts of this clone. The CDR3 coding sequence is TGTGCCAGCAGCCGGGGGGCCCCGGGTGCGCAGTATTTT. It specifies CASSRGAPGAQYF. V and J are TRBV6-1 and TRBJ2-3; possibly TRBD2 for D (7 bases). Germline CDR1 MNHNS, CDR2 SASEGT. V was shortened by 6 bases and J by 10 bases, with 17 bases between the two germline ends. The CDR3 length is 13 residues.

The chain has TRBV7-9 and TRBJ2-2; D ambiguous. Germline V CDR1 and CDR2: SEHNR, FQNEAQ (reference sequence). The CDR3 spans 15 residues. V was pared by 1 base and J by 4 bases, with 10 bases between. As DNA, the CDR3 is TGTGCCAGCAGCTTAGTCGCGGTGATCACCGGGGAGCTGTTTTTT. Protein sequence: CASSLVAVITGELFF.

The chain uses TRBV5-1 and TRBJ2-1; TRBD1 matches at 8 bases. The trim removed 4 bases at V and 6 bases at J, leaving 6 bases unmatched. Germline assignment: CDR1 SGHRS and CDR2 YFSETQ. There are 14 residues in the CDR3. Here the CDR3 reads CASSNQGASNEQFF. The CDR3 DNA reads TGCGCCAGCAGCAATCAGGGGGCCAGCAATGAGCAGTTCTTC.

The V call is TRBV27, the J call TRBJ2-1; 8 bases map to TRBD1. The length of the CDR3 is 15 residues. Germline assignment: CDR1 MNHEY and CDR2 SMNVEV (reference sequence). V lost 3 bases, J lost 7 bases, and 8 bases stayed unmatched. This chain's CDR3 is CASSLGRGRVNEQFF. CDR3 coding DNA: TGTGCCAGCAGTTTGGGCAGGGGGCGCGTAAATGAGCAGTTCTTC.

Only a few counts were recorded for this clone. The CDR3 here is CASSPWGQGGTGELFF. In DNA, the CDR3 is TGTGCCAGCAGCCCCTGGGGACAGGGTGGAACCGGGGAGCTGTTTTTT. The V and J genes are TRBV3-1 (or the pseudogene TRBV3-2) and TRBJ2-2; 9 bases line up with TRBD1. V dropped 4 bases and J dropped 5; count of bases not matched to a gene: 8. Per germline, CDR1 LGHDT and CDR2 YNNKEL (reference sequence). The CDR3 length is 16 residues.